Following are 17 T cell receptor beta chains from one sample sequenced in a study of blood T cell repertoires in COVID-19. Sequenced by immunoSEQ multiplex PCR; TCRdb stores in-frame clones only, minus some. The sample includes about 200,000 clones, 70% to 90% of them seen just once. The sequencing sample was made of peripheral blood. These receptors all stem from a woman between 70 and 85 years old with acute or convalescent COVID-19.

V is TRBV10-1 and J is TRBJ2-2, with D perhaps matching TRBD2 (6 bases). The V end was cut by 4 bases, the J end by 4 bases, with 10 bases between. The CDR3 has 14 residues. Per germline, CDR1 WNHNN and CDR2 SYGVQD (reference sequence). The CDR3: CASSGGGTTGELFF. In DNA form, the CDR3 reads TGCGCCAGCAGTGGTGGGGGGACCACCGGGGAGCTGTTTTTT.

The V and J genes are TRBV11-2 and TRBJ2-2; the match to TRBD2 covers 7 bases. From germline, CDR1 is SGHAT and CDR2 FQNNGV. The V gene end was trimmed by 3 bases and the J gene end by 3 bases; junction bases not matched to a gene: 4. This CDR3 is built from 15 residues. Here the CDR3 reads CASSFSSGDTGELFF. The DNA of the CDR3 is TGTGCCAGCAGCTTTTCCAGCGGGGACACCGGGGAGCTGTTTTTT.

The CDR3 protein is CASSAGQAAGYTF. The CDR3 region has the DNA TGTGCCAGCAGCGCTGGACAGGCGGCTGGCTACACCTTC. V usage is TRBV7-9 and J usage is TRBJ1-2; 7 nucleotides line up with TRBD1. Trimming removed 5 bases from V and 7 bases from J; junction bases left unmatched: 7. This CDR3 has 13 residues. Germline V lookup: CDR1 SEHNR, CDR2 FQNEAQ (reference sequence).

This chain joins TRBV6-5 and TRBJ2-7; D is possibly TRBD1 (6 bases). V lost 5 bases to trimming and J lost 2 bases, with 10 bases between them. From germline, CDR1 is MNHEY and CDR2 SVGAGI. This CDR3 has 13 amino acids. The CDR3 is CASSSTGPYEQYF. For the CDR3, the DNA is TGTGCCAGCAGTAGTACAGGGCCCTACGAGCAGTACTTC.

The V call is TRBV12-5, the J call TRBJ2-3; TRBD1 aligns across 8 bases. The J segment lost 5 bases and the V segment lost 1 base, leaving 5 bases of the junction unmatched. Germline V lookup: CDR1 LGHNT, CDR2 FRNRAP. The CDR3 is 15 residues long. The CDR3 coding sequence is TGTGCTAGTGGTTTGGGACAGGGGTCTCGAGATACGCAGTATTTT. It is translated as CASGLGQGSRDTQYF.

In this sample, this clone turned up a few times. This rearrangement joins TRBV7-8 to TRBJ2-7; the D gene is possibly TRBD2 (5 bases). Trimming removed 3 bases at V and 1 base at J, with 10 bases between. Per the germline V gene, CDR1 is SGHVS and CDR2 is FQNEAQ. The CDR3 is made up of 14 amino acids. In nucleotides, the CDR3 is TGTGCCAGCAGCTTTGGACGGGGTTCCTACGAGCAGTACTTC. Its translation is CASSFGRGSYEQYF.

The rearrangement links TRBV10-1 to TRBJ1-6; TRBD1 aligns across 9 bases. This CDR3 comprises 13 residues. Trimming took 7 bases from V and 7 from J; bases not matched to a gene: 2. Germline CDR1 WNHNN, CDR2 SYGVQD (reference sequence). The CDR3 spells CASNGQGNSPLHF. CDR3 nucleotide sequence: TGCGCCAGCAACGGACAGGGGAATTCACCCCTCCACTTT.

The J gene is TRBJ2-3, the V gene TRBV10-3; 11 bases map to TRBD1. In germline, CDR1 is ENHRY, CDR2 SYGVKD. This CDR3 comprises 13 residues. Trimming took 10 bases from V and 3 from J; bases not matched to a gene: 3. The CDR3 coding sequence is TGTGCCACGGGACAGGGGGGAACAGATACGCAGTATTTT. It encodes CATGQGGTDTQYF.

V and J are TRBV5-1 and TRBJ1-1; 9 nucleotides line up with TRBD1. Trimming cost V 4 bases and J 0 bases; bases outside gene matches: 7. Germline lookup yields CDR1 SGHRS and CDR2 YFSETQ. CDR3 length equals 16 residues. CDR3 loop: CASSADRGALNTEAFF. The CDR3 DNA follows: TGCGCCAGCAGCGCCGACAGGGGGGCTTTGAACACTGAAGCTTTCTTT.

The V call is TRBV3-1 (or the pseudogene TRBV3-2), the J call TRBJ2-3, with 7 positions matching TRBD2. The CDR3 is 14 amino acids. The germline V gene has CDR1 LGHDT and CDR2 YNNKEL (reference sequence). The V segment lost 2 bases and the J segment 5 bases; nucleotides outside the gene matches: 4. CDR3 nucleotide sequence: TGTGCCAGCAGCCAAAGGACTAGAGAAGATACGCAGTATTTT. It codes for CASSQRTREDTQYF.

The chain links TRBV6-5 to TRBJ2-2; maybe TRBD1 (5 bases). This CDR3 has 14 residues. Germline V CDR1 and CDR2: MNHEY, SVGAGI. Trimming cost V 5 bases and J 6 bases, with 13 bases left between them. DNA for the CDR3: TGTGCCAGCAGTCCTCAGGGTCTCGCCGGGGAGCTGTTTTTT. Amino acids: CASSPQGLAGELFF.

This clone was detected only once. The chain joins TRBV7-2 to TRBJ2-1, with TRBD2 as a possible D gene (7 bases). Per germline, CDR1 SGHTA and CDR2 FQGNSA. Trimming pared 1 base from V and 1 base from J, leaving 20 bases between. The CDR3 totals 19 residues. The DNA of the CDR3 is TGTGCCAGCAGCTTAGGTGTGGGAGGGGGGGCCCGATCCTACAATGAGCAGTTCTTC. It translates to CASSLGVGGGARSYNEQFF.

This clone has a single count. The chain uses TRBV9 and TRBJ2-1; maybe TRBD2 (7 bases). The V gene's germline CDR1 is SGDLS and CDR2 YYNGEE. V lost 4 bases and J 2 bases, leaving 13 bases between the germline ends. The CDR3 covers 15 residues. The CDR3 spells CASSRAGAAYNEQFF. CDR3 nucleotide sequence: TGTGCCAGCAGCCGGGCGGGGGCGGCCTACAATGAGCAGTTCTTC.

This chain connects TRBV2 to TRBJ1-6; the match to TRBD1 covers 7 bases. There are 14 residues in the CDR3. V dropped 4 bases and J dropped 9; count of bases not matched to a gene: 6. Germline assignment: CDR1 SNHLY and CDR2 FYNNEI. DNA of the CDR3: TGTGCCAGCAGTGGCGACAGGGATGGTTCACCCCTCCACTTT. This translates into CASSGDRDGSPLHF.

This clone occurred a few times. The V gene is TRBV1, the J gene TRBJ1-3; the D call in the table, TRBD1, was not verified against the DNA. TRBV1 is shown as a pseudogene. CDR3 size: 16 residues. DNA of the CDR3: TGCACCAGCATTAGGACGACAGGGGGCGGAAGAAACACCATATATTTT. This translates into CTSIRTTGGGRNTIYF.

The chain combines TRBV4-2 with TRBJ2-1; D unresolved. This CDR3 has 14 residues. From germline, CDR1 is LGHNA and CDR2 YNFKEQ. Trimming left V 5 bases short and J 0 bases short, with 8 bases between. The CDR3 loop is CASSEPSSYNEQFF. The DNA of the CDR3 is TGTGCCAGCAGCGAACCGAGCTCCTACAATGAGCAGTTCTTC.

The rearrangement joins TRBV28 to TRBJ1-5; D uncertain. The germline V gene encodes CDR1 MDHEN and CDR2 SYDVKM. The length of the CDR3 is 14 residues. V was pared by 2 bases and J by 3 bases, with 8 bases between. In DNA, the CDR3 is TGTGCCAGCAGTTTAAGTCAGGTCAATCAGCCCCAGCATTTT. This sequence encodes CASSLSQVNQPQHF.